Below, 25 T cell receptor beta chains from the same sample are listed, as sequenced in a study of T cell responses to AZD1222 COVID-19 vaccine. The data were produced by immunoSEQ multiplex PCR, yet TCRdb's version contains in-frame clones alone and is incomplete. The repertoire holds roughly 120,000 clones, with approximately 90% as singletons. Sequences were derived from peripheral blood, sampled on day 0 of AZD1222 vaccination. These receptors all stem from an adult in good health.

J is TRBJ1-3 and V is TRBV7-9; tentative D call: TRBD1 (5 bases). Germline V lookup: CDR1 SEHNR, CDR2 FQNEAQ (reference sequence). Trimming cost V 0 bases and J 0 bases, with 6 bases left between them. The CDR3 totals 15 residues. The DNA for the CDR3 is TGTGCCAGCAGCTTAGCAGGGGTCTCTGGAAACACCATATATTTT. It encodes CASSLAGVSGNTIYF.

J is TRBJ1-6 and V is TRBV7-2; D is unresolved. The germline gives CDR1 SGHTA, CDR2 FQGNSA. Trimming cost V 2 bases and J 6 bases, with 14 bases left between them. The CDR3 totals 16 residues. The CDR3 coding sequence is TGTGCCAGCAGCTTAAATGTCGGACTCCTTAATTCACCCCTCCACTTT. Translation: CASSLNVGLLNSPLHF.

The gene calls are TRBV24-1 and TRBJ1-2; D uncertain. This CDR3 is built from 14 residues. Germline V gene lookup returns CDR1 KGHDR and CDR2 SFDVKD. Trimming removed 4 bases at V and 3 bases at J, with 11 bases between. In DNA form, the CDR3 reads TGTGCCACCAGTGACCCCGGACTGGACTATGGCTACACCTTC. Protein product: CATSDPGLDYGYTF.

V usage is TRBV7-3 and J usage is TRBJ2-6; D unresolved. The CDR3 has 15 residues. V lost 1 base to trimming and J lost 1 base, with 5 bases between them. Germline V CDR1 and CDR2: SGHTA, FQGTGA. Written as DNA, the CDR3 is TGTGCCAGCAGCTTAATAGGGTCTGGGGCCAACGTCCTGACTTTC. Amino acids: CASSLIGSGANVLTF.

CDR3 loop: CASRITGMANTEAFF. The CDR3, as DNA: TGTGCCAGCAGGATTACAGGGATGGCAAACACTGAAGCTTTCTTT. The gene calls are TRBV27 and TRBJ1-1; D is perhaps TRBD1 (6 bases). CDR1 and CDR2 from the germline V gene are MNHEY and SMNVEV (reference sequence). Trimming removed 6 bases at V and 2 bases at J, with 16 bases between. The CDR3 runs 15 residues.

The gene calls are TRBV19 and TRBJ2-7; D uncertain. Trimming took off 5 bases at V and 2 bases at J, with 10 bases between the two ends. In germline, CDR1 is LNHDA, CDR2 SQIVND (reference sequence). The CDR3 loop spans 13 amino acids. CDR3 bases: TGTGCCAGTAGTTACGGGCCCGCCTACGAGCAGTACTTC. Translating gives CASSYGPAYEQYF.

This chain connects TRBV9 to TRBJ2-1; D is uncertain. CDR1 is SGDLS and CDR2 is YYNGEE in the germline V gene. Trimming removed 0 bases from V and 8 bases from J, with 18 bases in between. The CDR3 contains 16 residues. CDR3 DNA sequence: TGTGCCAGCAGCGTAGAGTCGGCCACGTTTTTCGATGAGCAGTTCTTC. It is translated as CASSVESATFFDEQFF.

This clone was found once. The chain uses TRBV13 and TRBJ1-1, with D unclear. Germline-derived CDR1 and CDR2 are PRHDT and FYEKMQ (reference sequence). Trimming removed 2 bases at V and 1 base at J, with 5 bases between. This CDR3 has 13 amino acids. The CDR3 DNA sequence: TGTGCCAGCAGCTTATACAGGAACACTGAAGCTTTCTTT. It is translated as CASSLYRNTEAFF.

The J gene is TRBJ1-1, the V gene TRBV10-3; D might be TRBD1 (5 bases). Trimming removed 5 bases at V and 1 base at J, with 8 bases between. CDR1 ENHRY and CDR2 SYGVKD come from the germline V gene. The CDR3 contains 13 residues. CDR3 residues: CAISSRGNTEAFF. DNA of the CDR3: TGTGCCATCAGTTCAAGGGGGAACACTGAAGCTTTCTTT.

This sequence joins TRBV6-5 and TRBJ2-1, with 12 nucleotides matching TRBD1. CDR3 length equals 14 residues. Trimming cost V 6 bases and J 8 bases; bases outside gene matches: 5. The germline CDR1 and CDR2 sequences are MNHEY and SVGAGI. CDR3 protein: CASSRGQGAYEQFF. CDR3 DNA sequence: TGTGCCAGCAGCCGGGGACAGGGGGCGTATGAGCAGTTCTTC.

This chain connects TRBV6-6 to TRBJ1-3; possibly TRBD1 for D (5 bases). Germline-derived CDR1 and CDR2 are MNHNY and SVGAGI (reference sequence). The CDR3 runs to 16 residues. The V end was cut by 2 bases, the J end by 3 bases, with 14 bases between. The CDR3 DNA is TGTGCCAGCAGTTACGCAGAAGGGGTGGGTGGAAACACCATATATTTT. It is translated as CASSYAEGVGGNTIYF.

This sequence joins TRBV12-3 or TRBV12-4 and TRBJ1-5, with D hard to call. V lost 6 bases, J lost 5 bases, and 11 bases lay in between. The CDR3 loop spans 13 amino acids. CDR3 residues: CASSPPGDQPQHF. The CDR3 bases are TGTGCCAGCAGCCCCCCTGGCGATCAGCCCCAGCATTTT.

This chain uses TRBV6-2 or TRBV6-3 with TRBJ1-1; the match to TRBD1 covers 7 bases. The germline CDR1 and CDR2 sequences are MNHEY and SVGEGT. Losses at the gene ends were 4 bases for V and 1 base for J; bases not matched to a gene: 6. This CDR3 comprises 15 residues. The CDR3 coding sequence is TGTGCCAGCAGTTCCACCGGGACAGAGAACACTGAAGCTTTCTTT. Protein sequence: CASSSTGTENTEAFF.

This rearrangement joins TRBV5-1 to TRBJ1-1; 7 bases align to TRBD1. Germline assignment: CDR1 SGHRS and CDR2 YFSETQ. CDR3 length: 15 amino acids. Losses at the gene ends were 4 bases for V and 6 bases for J; bases not matched to a gene: 12. The DNA for the CDR3 is TGCGCCAGCAGCACCGGTGAACAGGGGCACGCTGAAGCTTTCTTT. Protein sequence: CASSTGEQGHAEAFF.

The rearrangement uses TRBV10-3 and TRBJ2-1; 8 bases align to TRBD1. The CDR3 is 14 amino acids. Per the germline V gene, CDR1 is ENHRY and CDR2 is SYGVKD. V shed 5 bases and J 7 bases; nucleotides not matched to a gene: 7. CDR3 bases: TGTGCCATCAGTCCTGACAGGGGTCCGAATGAGCAGTTCTTC. Translated: CAISPDRGPNEQFF.

The chain employs TRBV18 and TRBJ1-6; D ambiguous. Per germline, CDR1 KGHSH and CDR2 LQKENI. This CDR3 is built from 13 residues. Between the trimmed V and J ends, which lost 3 bases and 13 bases, there was a span of 13 bases. CDR3 nucleotide sequence: TGTGCCAGCTCACCGGAGGACTTCTTGCCCCTCCACTTT. Protein product: CASSPEDFLPLHF.

The chain joins TRBV5-1 to TRBJ2-5; 10 bases map to TRBD2. This CDR3 is 16 amino acids long. The junction had 11 bases not matched to a gene; V was cut back by 4 bases and J by 5 bases. CDR1 is SGHRS and CDR2 is YFSETQ in the germline V gene. The CDR3 region has the DNA TGCGCCAGCAGCCCCGTTGGGCTAGCGGGGGTGGAGACCCAGTACTTC. Protein product: CASSPVGLAGVETQYF.

The gene calls are TRBV3-1 (or the pseudogene TRBV3-2) and TRBJ2-7, with 10 bases lining up with TRBD2. Trimming cost V 5 bases and J 2 bases; bases outside gene matches: 6. Per the germline V gene, CDR1 is LGHDT and CDR2 is YNNKEL (reference sequence). The CDR3 sequence is 15 residues long. The CDR3 region is CASSTTSGVTYEQYF. CDR3 sequence (DNA): TGTGCCAGCAGCACCACTAGCGGGGTAACCTACGAGCAGTACTTC.

This clone was seen a handful of times. The chain uses TRBV2 and TRBJ2-2, with 8 bases matching TRBD2. The germline V gene encodes CDR1 SNHLY and CDR2 FYNNEI. V dropped 5 bases and J dropped 1; count of bases not matched to a gene: 6. The CDR3 is 16 amino acids. DNA of the CDR3: TGTGCCAGCAGTAATAGCGGGGAACTGAACACCGGGGAGCTGTTTTTT. It specifies CASSNSGELNTGELFF.

The chain links TRBV4-3 to TRBJ1-4; weak D call: TRBD1 (5 bases). From germline, CDR1 is LGHNA and CDR2 YSLEER. The CDR3 has 15 amino acids. V was trimmed by 0 bases and J by 8 bases, leaving 13 bases between them. CDR3 loop: CASSQDLQGGEKLFF. CDR3 bases: TGCGCCAGCAGCCAAGATCTTCAGGGTGGGGAAAAACTGTTTTTT.

The chain links TRBV9 to TRBJ2-5, with a possible D match to TRBD1 (5 bases). The V gene lost 2 bases and the J gene lost 3 bases, with 11 bases spanning the gap. Germline V gene data show CDR1 as SGDLS and CDR2 as YYNGEE. This CDR3 spans 14 amino acids. The DNA for the CDR3 is TGTGCCAGCAGCGTGGGGCAATCCAAAGAGACCCAGTACTTC. Translated, it gives CASSVGQSKETQYF.

This clone has a handful of counts. This chain connects TRBV6-4 to TRBJ2-3, with 9 positions matching TRBD1. Per germline, CDR1 MRHNA and CDR2 SNTAGT. The CDR3 consists of 14 residues. Germline trimming cut 6 bases from V and 3 bases from J; bases unmatched to any gene: 4. CDR3 protein: CASRDDRGTDTQYF. CDR3 in DNA: TGTGCCAGCAGAGATGACAGGGGGACAGATACGCAGTATTTT.

This rearrangement joins TRBV9 to TRBJ1-4; D uncertain. CDR1 is SGDLS, CDR2 YYNGEE, per germline. Trimming removed 4 bases at V and 4 bases at J, with 8 bases between. The CDR3 runs to 13 residues. CDR3 coding DNA: TGTGCCAGCAGCCGGGATGTTAATGAAAAACTGTTTTTT. As protein: CASSRDVNEKLFF.

The chain has TRBV5-6 and TRBJ1-3; D unclear. V shed 7 bases and J shed 0 bases, with 14 bases lying between them. There are 15 residues in the CDR3. Germline values: CDR1 SGHDT, CDR2 YYEEEE. The CDR3 coding sequence is TGTGCCAGCCTATTCGACCCGAGCTCTGGAAACACCATATATTTT. Its translation: CASLFDPSSGNTIYF.

This chain joins TRBV15 and TRBJ1-2, with 7 bases identical to TRBD1. Germline V gene data show CDR1 as LNHNV and CDR2 as YYDKDF (reference sequence). The CDR3 extends over 14 amino acids. V trimming: 6 bases; J trimming: 4 bases; junction bases outside the gene matches: 8. The CDR3 region has the DNA TGTGCCACCAGACCGGGACAGACATTCTATGGCTACACCTTC. Amino acid sequence: CATRPGQTFYGYTF.